A selection of T cell receptor beta chains follows, all from one sample in a study of T cell responses to AZD1222 COVID-19 vaccine. Profiling relied on immunoSEQ multiplex PCR, and the TCRdb table lists in-frame clones only, not all of them. Of over 120,000 clones in the sample, 90% to 95% were seen once. Source: peripheral blood, taken on day 0 of AZD1222 vaccination. Receptor source: an adult in good health. The CDR3 runs from the conserved cysteine through the conserved F or W. The D gene is left open where the match is weak. Clone size is not always given. Where it is, it says once, few, many or a class for expanded clones.

abundance,d_gene,v_gene,j_gene,CDR3nt,CDR3aa
NA,NA,TRBV7-8,TRBJ2-7,TGTGCCAGCAGCTCCCGCCGTGGGGGGGCGGTCGACGAGCAGTACTTC,CASSSRRGGAVDEQYF
once,NA,TRBV3-1/TRBV3-2,TRBJ2-1,TGTGCCACCGTCGGGGCAGGACTCTCCTACAATGAGCAGTTCTTC,CATVGAGLSYNEQFF
NA,NA,TRBV18,TRBJ1-1,TGTGCCAGCTCACTAGACCTGGGGATGACTGAAGCTTTCTTT,CASSLDLGMTEAFF
NA,TRBD1,TRBV18,TRBJ2-5,TGTGCCAGCTCACGGGGGACAGAGCAAGAGACCCAGTACTTC,CASSRGTEQETQYF
NA,NA,TRBV7-9,TRBJ1-3,TGTGCCAGCAGAGGGACGGGCTCTGGAAACACCATATATTTT,CASRGTGSGNTIYF
NA,NA,TRBV11-3,TRBJ2-3,TGTGCCAGCAGCTTAGATAGGACGGAAACGCAGTATTTT,CASSLDRTETQYF
NA,TRBD1,TRBV5-1,TRBJ1-6,TGCGCCAGCAGCTGGGGGACAGGGCGAGATTCACCCCTCCACTTT,CASSWGTGRDSPLHF
NA,NA,TRBV5-4,TRBJ1-2,TGTGCCAGCAGCTTTGGCACACATTATGGCTACACCTTC,CASSFGTHYGYTF
NA,TRBD2,TRBV29-1,TRBJ2-3,TGCAGCGTTCCGCGGGAGACCACAGATACGCAGTATTTT,CSVPRETTDTQYF
NA,NA,TRBV19,TRBJ2-2,TGTGCCAGTACCGATCGCCCATACGACACCGGGGAGCTGTTTTTT,CASTDRPYDTGELFF
NA,NA,TRBV1,TRBJ2-1,TGCACCAGCCACGGGGGAGGTGAGCAGTTCTTC,CTSHGGGEQFF
NA,TRBD1,TRBV5-6,TRBJ1-1,TGTGCCAGCGGCAAGGACAGGCGGAACACTGAAGCTTTCTTT,CASGKDRRNTEAFF
NA,TRBD1,TRBV5-5,TRBJ1-4,TGTGCCAGCAGCTCCTCCGGGACAGGGTATGAAAAACTGTTTTTT,CASSSSGTGYEKLFF
once,NA,TRBV15,TRBJ1-6,TGTGCCACCAGCAGAGATCGGGGCAGGGAAGGCAATTCACCCCTCCACTTT,CATSRDRGREGNSPLHF
NA,TRBD2,TRBV4-3,TRBJ2-2,TGCGCCAGCAGCCAAGATAAGGCGGGGGGAATAACCGGGGAGCTGTTTTTT,CASSQDKAGGITGELFF
NA,NA,TRBV10-1,TRBJ2-3,TGCGCCAGCAGTGGGAATCAAAAGGGTACAGATACGCAGTATTTT,CASSGNQKGTDTQYF
NA,NA,TRBV19,TRBJ1-4,TGTGCCAGTAGTACGGTGGGGGCGGCTAATGAAAAACTGTTTTTT,CASSTVGAANEKLFF
NA,NA,TRBV9,TRBJ2-2,TGTGCCAGCAGCCCCATGGTCAACACTAACACCGGGGAGCTGTTTTTT,CASSPMVNTNTGELFF
NA,NA,TRBV6-2/TRBV6-3,TRBJ2-3,TGTGCCAGCAGTTACAGCAGGGGTCTGTTAGATACGCAGTATTTT,CASSYSRGLLDTQYF
NA,TRBD1,TRBV6-5,TRBJ2-7,TGTGCCAGCAGTTACGGGCAGGGGGAATACGAGCAGTACTTC,CASSYGQGEYEQYF
NA,NA,TRBV19,TRBJ1-2,TGTGCCAGTAGTATAGGGCCGGGCGGAGCCTATGGCTACACCTTC,CASSIGPGGAYGYTF
NA,NA,TRBV30,TRBJ1-2,TGTGCCTGGAGTGTAGCGGCTGGGGGGGCCGATGGCTACACCTTC,CAWSVAAGGADGYTF
NA,NA,TRBV5-1,TRBJ1-2,TGCGCCAGCAGCAGGGGGTACTATGGCTACACCTTC,CASSRGYYGYTF
NA,NA,TRBV5-1,TRBJ1-2,TGCGCCAGCAGCTCCTCACTAAGGGGGTATGGCTACACCTTC,CASSSSLRGYGYTF
NA,TRBD1,TRBV18,TRBJ1-5,TGTGCCAGCTCAGAGGGACAGGGTAGCAATCAGCCCCAGCATTTT,CASSEGQGSNQPQHF
NA,NA,TRBV10-1,TRBJ1-5,TGCGCCAGCGGGGATGAGAGTAGCAATCAGCCCCAGCATTTT,CASGDESSNQPQHF
NA,NA,TRBV6-2/TRBV6-3,TRBJ2-1,TGTGCCAGCAGTTATTCCTTCCGGGACGAGCAGTTCTTC,CASSYSFRDEQFF
many,NA,TRBV5-4,TRBJ2-7,TGTGCCAGCAGCACCGGACAGACCGAGCAGTACTTC,CASSTGQTEQYF
NA,NA,TRBV6-5,TRBJ2-3,TGTGCCAGCACACCAGCGACAGATACGCAGTATTTT,CASTPATDTQYF
NA,NA,TRBV14,TRBJ1-2,TGTGCCAGCAGCCAAGGAATGGCAGGGTATGGCTATGGCTACACCTTC,CASSQGMAGYGYGYTF
NA,NA,TRBV19,TRBJ2-3,TGTGCCAGTAGAACTTTCGGGGGAACAGATACGCAGTATTTT,CASRTFGGTDTQYF
NA,NA,TRBV5-1,TRBJ2-2,TGCGCCAGCAGCTGGGGGGCGGGCCAGAACACCGGGGAGCTGTTTTTT,CASSWGAGQNTGELFF
NA,NA,TRBV6-2/TRBV6-3,TRBJ2-7,TGTGCCAGCAGTTACGTCGGGACCTACGAGCAGTACTTC,CASSYVGTYEQYF
NA,NA,TRBV2,TRBJ2-5,TGTGCCAGCAGCTGGGGGCGTTGGAGAGAGACCCAGTACTTC,CASSWGRWRETQYF
NA,TRBD2,TRBV11-2,TRBJ2-2,TGTGCCAGCAGCTCGATACGCGGGGGCACCGGGGAGCTGTTTTTT,CASSSIRGGTGELFF
NA,TRBD1,TRBV3-1/TRBV3-2,TRBJ2-7,TGTGCCAGCAGCCAAGGGACAGGGGCAGGCGAGCAGTACTTC,CASSQGTGAGEQYF
NA,NA,TRBV28,TRBJ2-3,TGTGCCAGCAGTTTATGGCAAATAGATACGCAGTATTTT,CASSLWQIDTQYF
once,NA,TRBV12-3/TRBV12-4,TRBJ1-2,TGTGCCAGCAGTTTACAGCCGGAAGGCTACACCTTC,CASSLQPEGYTF
NA,NA,TRBV5-1,TRBJ1-1,TGCGCCAGCAGCCCTGGGGCGGCTGCGGGGAACACTGAAGCTTTCTTT,CASSPGAAAGNTEAFF
NA,NA,TRBV9,TRBJ2-2,TGTGCCAGCAGCGGAAGTACCTCCGGGGAGCTGTTTTTT,CASSGSTSGELFF
NA,NA,TRBV27,TRBJ2-5,TGTGCCAGCAGTCCCCACACCGACCAAGAGACCCAGTACTTC,CASSPHTDQETQYF
NA,NA,TRBV5-4,TRBJ1-6,TGTGCCAGCAGGAATGGTTTGCAGGGAAGTTCACCCCTCCACTTT,CASRNGLQGSSPLHF
NA,NA,TRBV4-1,TRBJ1-2,TGCGCCAGCAGCCAAGATGAACAGCGTACCTATGGCTACACCTTC,CASSQDEQRTYGYTF